This TCR beta chain is drawn from a study of blood T cell repertoires in COVID-19. Germline lookup yields CDR1 GTSNPN and CDR2 SVGIG (reference sequence). The CDR3 spans 10 residues. J gave up 8 bases and V 6 bases, and 3 bases lay outside the gene matches. Produced via immunoSEQ multiplex PCR; TCRdb's table is partial and in-frame only. The table has roughly 220,000 clones, around four fifths seen once. This clone showed up just a few times. The rearrangement links TRBV30 to TRBJ1-2, with TRBD1 identical over 7 bases. Specimen: peripheral blood. The sequence derives from a woman aged 80 or over with COVID-19, enrolled during active disease. Here the CDR3 DNA reads TGTGCCTGCGTACAGGGGGGCTACACCTTC. It encodes CACVQGGYTF.